One sample yielded the 19 T cell receptor beta chains listed below, sequenced in a study of blood T cell repertoires in COVID-19. Generated by immunoSEQ multiplex PCR, the TCRdb table keeps only in-frame clones and is missing some. The table records 350,000 to 400,000 clones, roughly 86% of them present only once. The sample comprised PBMCs or T cells enriched from blood (not recorded which). Receptors were obtained from a woman aged 25 to 39 who had recovered from COVID-19.

This clone was counted a single time. The chain recombines TRBV6-2 or TRBV6-3 with TRBJ1-1; 7 bases are shared with TRBD1. Germline CDR1 and CDR2: MNHEY and SVGEGT. The V gene end was trimmed by 0 bases and the J gene end by 3 bases; junction bases not matched to a gene: 13. The CDR3 sequence is 18 residues long. CDR3 in DNA: TGTGCCAGCAGTTACTCTACAACAGGGGTGGAGAGTTACACTGAAGCTTTCTTT. It specifies CASSYSTTGVESYTEAFF.

The genes are TRBV30 and TRBJ2-7; TRBD1 is a possible D gene (6 bases). The CDR3 has 14 residues. V was cut by 0 bases and J by 6 bases, with 15 bases left in between. CDR1 GTSNPN and CDR2 SVGIG come from the germline V gene (reference sequence). The DNA of the CDR3 is TGTGCCTGGAGTGTACCTCCAGGGGAGTTCGAGCAGTACTTC. It codes for CAWSVPPGEFEQYF. Drawing the rest from reference TRBV30 and TRBJ2-7, the complete variable domain is SQTIHQWPATLVQPVGSPLSLECTVEGTSNPNLYWYRQAAGRGLQLLFYSVGIGQISSEVPQNLSASRPQDRQFILSSKKLLLSDSGFYLCAWSVPPGEFEQYFGPGTRLTVT.

The V and J genes are TRBV18 and TRBJ1-2; TRBD1 agrees at 10 bases. The junction had 9 bases not matched to a gene; V was cut back by 3 bases and J by 8 bases. The germline V gene has CDR1 KGHSH and CDR2 LQKENI. The CDR3 has 15 residues. The CDR3 region is CASSPKTGGSGGYTF. Written as DNA, the CDR3 is TGTGCCAGCTCACCGAAGACAGGGGGCTCTGGCGGCTACACCTTC.

V usage is TRBV10-2 and J usage is TRBJ1-1; D not certain. From germline, CDR1 is WSHSY and CDR2 SAAADI. V gave up 3 bases and J gave up 4 bases, with 21 bases separating them. CDR3 length equals 17 residues. The CDR3 DNA reads as TGCGCCAGCAGTGACCGGGATCCGACGAGGGCCGGCACTGAAGCTTTCTTT. It is translated as CASSDRDPTRAGTEAFF.

V is TRBV2 and J is TRBJ2-6; TRBD1 might be the D (6 bases). V lost 9 bases to trimming and J lost 0 bases, with 9 bases between them. This CDR3 is 14 amino acids long. Germline values: CDR1 SNHLY, CDR2 FYNNEI. This CDR3 is CASQTGSGANVLTF. CDR3 nucleotides: TGTGCCAGTCAGACAGGCTCTGGGGCCAACGTCCTGACTTTC.

This clone is a singleton in its sample. The J gene is TRBJ1-2, the V gene TRBV4-3; a weak D match, TRBD1 (5 bases). The V gene lost 1 base and the J gene lost 3 bases, with 18 bases spanning the gap. Germline lookup yields CDR1 LGHNA and CDR2 YSLEER. The CDR3 consists of 17 residues. The CDR3 reads CASSQGEKGKVDYGYTF. CDR3 DNA: TGCGCCAGCAGCCAAGGTGAAAAGGGGAAAGTGGACTATGGCTACACCTTC.

The V call is TRBV9, the J call TRBJ1-3, with D unclear. CDR1 and CDR2 (germline): SGDLS, YYNGEE. V was trimmed by 0 bases and J by 2 bases, leaving 9 bases between them. The CDR3 totals 15 residues. The CDR3 reads CASSVGAITGNTIYF. The CDR3, as DNA: TGTGCCAGCAGCGTAGGCGCAATAACTGGAAACACCATATATTTT.

The V and J genes are TRBV7-7 and TRBJ2-7, with a possible D match to TRBD2 (6 bases). Germline V gives CDR1 SSHAT, CDR2 FNYEAQ (reference sequence). V shed 5 bases and J shed 1 base, with 21 bases lying between them. The CDR3 spans 17 residues. The CDR3 is CASSLLFSGVPSYEQYF. CDR3 bases: TGTGCCAGCAGCCTCTTATTTAGCGGAGTACCATCCTACGAGCAGTACTTC.

The chain is built from TRBV3-1 (or the pseudogene TRBV3-2) and TRBJ1-3; D unclear. Trimming removed 4 bases from V and 0 bases from J, with 10 bases in between. The CDR3 sequence is 15 residues long. Germline loops: CDR1 LGHDT, CDR2 YNNKEL (reference sequence). The CDR3 is CASSRFLSSGNTIYF. CDR3 bases: TGTGCCAGCAGCCGATTCCTGAGCTCTGGAAACACCATATATTTT.

V and J are TRBV9 and TRBJ1-2; 10 bases agree with TRBD1. V was pared by 3 bases and J by 3 bases, with 8 bases of the junction left unmatched. From germline, CDR1 is SGDLS and CDR2 YYNGEE. This CDR3 region has 16 residues. The CDR3 sequence: CASSGPTGGRHYGYTF. As DNA, the CDR3 is TGTGCCAGCAGCGGACCGACAGGGGGCAGGCACTATGGCTACACCTTC.

The chain has TRBV5-1 and TRBJ2-2; D may be TRBD2 (6 bases). Germline values: CDR1 SGHRS, CDR2 YFSETQ. This CDR3 is 15 amino acids long. Trimming took 3 bases from V and 1 from J, leaving 10 bases between them. The CDR3 DNA reads as TGCGCCAGCAGCTGGGAGGCCGTGAACACCGGGGAGCTGTTTTTT. Residues: CASSWEAVNTGELFF.

The V gene is TRBV28, the J gene TRBJ1-1; tentative D call: TRBD1 (6 bases). CDR3 length equals 17 residues. Germline lookup yields CDR1 MDHEN and CDR2 SYDVKM. Trimming took off 3 bases at V and 2 bases at J, with 19 bases between the two ends. CDR3 nucleotide sequence: TGTGCCAGCAGTTTTGAAGTCGGAGGGGGGGAAAACACTGAAGCTTTCTTT. Residues: CASSFEVGGGENTEAFF.

The rearrangement links TRBV10-2 to TRBJ2-7; 8 bases agree with TRBD1. Germline V gene sequence: CDR1 WSHSY, CDR2 SAAADI. This CDR3 contains 14 residues. V gave up 2 bases and J gave up 6 bases; unmatched junction bases: 6. The CDR3 sequence: CASSEVDRGGEQYF. The CDR3 bases are TGCGCCAGCAGTGAGGTCGACAGGGGCGGCGAGCAGTACTTC.

The genes are TRBV21-1 and TRBJ2-1; the table's TRBD2 call for D was not verified on the DNA. TRBV21-1 is shown as a pseudogene. The CDR3 length is 16 residues. CDR3 region: CASSPRSGKTNNEQFF. The CDR3 region has the DNA TGTGCCAGCAGCCCTCGGTCGGGGAAGACTAACAATGAGCAGTTCTTC.

The chain is built from TRBV5-1 and TRBJ1-4, with 7 bases that match TRBD1. This CDR3 has 16 amino acids. The germline V gene has CDR1 SGHRS and CDR2 YFSETQ. V trimming: 4 bases; J trimming: 0 bases; junction bases outside the gene matches: 6. CDR3 nucleotides: TGCGCCAGCAGCATGGGACAGACTGCAACTAATGAAAAACTGTTTTTT. Residues: CASSMGQTATNEKLFF.

V usage is TRBV7-2 and J usage is TRBJ1-2; 7 bases map to TRBD1. Germline V gene sequence: CDR1 SGHTA, CDR2 FQGNSA. V gave up 5 bases and J gave up 9 bases; unmatched junction bases: 12. The CDR3 runs 14 residues. DNA of the CDR3: TGTGCCAGCAGCCCAGACGACAGGGCTATGAGCTACACCTTC. Translation: CASSPDDRAMSYTF. Variable domain in full (rest from reference TRBV7-2 and TRBJ1-2): GAGVSQSPSNKVTEKGKDVELRCDPISGHTALYWYRQSLGQGLEFLIYFQGNSAPDKSGLPSDRFSAERTGGSVSTLTIQRTQQEDSAVYLCASSPDDRAMSYTFGSGTRLTVV.

The V call is TRBV5-6, the J call TRBJ1-2; 9 bases match TRBD1. Germline CDR1 is SGHDT and CDR2 is YYEEEE. Trimming cost V 4 bases and J 5 bases; bases outside gene matches: 6. The CDR3 consists of 14 residues. The CDR3 DNA sequence: TGTGCCAGCAGCGCACGGACAGGGGATTATGGCTACACCTTC. It translates to CASSARTGDYGYTF.

The V gene is TRBV29-1, the J gene TRBJ2-1, with TRBD1 matching over 7 bases. V dropped 6 bases and J dropped 4; count of bases not matched to a gene: 9. CDR1 SQVTM and CDR2 ANQGSEA come from the germline V gene. The CDR3 length is 14 residues. CDR3 bases: TGCAGCGTCCAGGGGGTAGGTCGATACAATGAGCAGTTCTTC. Protein: CSVQGVGRYNEQFF.

The gene calls are TRBV29-1 and TRBJ2-5; weak D call: TRBD2 (5 bases). Germline CDR1 and CDR2: SQVTM and ANQGSEA. The V and J ends lost 4 bases and 2 bases respectively, with 14 bases between them. The CDR3 extends over 14 amino acids. CDR3 nucleotide sequence: TGCAGCGTTGTCCGGGGATCGAAGCAAGAGACCCAGTACTTC. Protein: CSVVRGSKQETQYF.